The clone carrying this T cell receptor beta chain was picked up a small number of times. Original processing methods: Amplified reference gene primers provided the basis for estimating nucleated cell counts. Generated by immunoSEQ multiplex PCR, the TCRdb table keeps only in-frame clones and is missing some. From that table come the V and J calls and clone size; the DNA was used to work out D and trimming. Of 95,000 to 150,000 clones detected, roughly nine tenths appear once; the ten largest clones hold about 29%. The germline CDR1 and CDR2 sequences are MNHEY and SMNVEV (reference sequence). CDR3 length: 13 residues. The germline V and J ends were trimmed by 4 bases and 3 bases, with 10 bases remaining between them. This record comes from a study of blood T cell repertoires in COVID-19. Study context: The United States, Italy and Spain provided the acute and convalescent COVID-19 samples. PBMCs, B-cell-depleted T cells, or T cells provided the cDNA or gDNA that made up the material.

The J gene is TRBJ2-7, the V gene TRBV27; D ambiguous. The clonotype comes from a man aged 65-85 years with active or convalescent COVID-19. Material: peripheral blood. CDR3 sequence (DNA): TGTGCCAGCAGTTCCATCTCCAGCTACGAGCAGTACTTC. Encoded protein: CASSSISSYEQYF.